This T cell receptor beta chain was sequenced for a study of blood T cell repertoires in COVID-19. Study at large: Researchers got acute and convalescent COVID-19 samples from the United States, Italy and Spain. T cells, B-cell-depleted T cells, or PBMCs supplied cDNA or gDNA.

Germline V gene lookup returns CDR1 KGHSH and CDR2 LQKENI. Trimming left V 0 bases short and J 2 bases short, with 8 bases between. The CDR3 extends over 14 amino acids. Original analysis: For nucleated cells, counts were estimated from reference gene primer amplification. Using immunoSEQ multiplex PCR, the repertoire was profiled, and TCRdb retains in-frame clones only, with some absent. V and J calls and clone size come straight from that table; D and trimming were deduced from the DNA. The sample holds some 160,000 clones; roughly 91% are singletons and the top ten take around 5%. The chain couples TRBV18 to TRBJ2-7; D perhaps matches TRBD2 (6 bases). The sequencing sample was made of peripheral blood. This sequence was found in a man aged 18 to 29 with COVID-19, enrolled during active disease. The CDR3 region is CASSPPRGAYEQYF. In nucleotides, the CDR3 is TGTGCCAGCTCACCACCCCGCGGGGCCTACGAGCAGTACTTC. The full variable domain, in which reference TRBV18 and TRBJ2-7 provide the parts outside the CDR3, is NAGVMQNPRHLVRRRGQEARLRCSPMKGHSHVYWYRQLPEEGLKFMVYLQKENIIDESGMPKERFSAEFPKEGPSILRIQQVVRGDSAAYFCASSPPRGAYEQYFGPGTRLTVT.